These 23 T cell receptor beta chains were all obtained from the same sample, sequenced in a study of blood T cells in healthy people across ages. Primers used in a second PCR of about 6 to 11 cycles were a sample-barcoded 5' primer and a J-beta primer mix. TCRdb ran MiXCR on the 5' RACE reads and lists one entry per CDR3 protein. The sample lists approximately 1.5 million distinct CDR3 sequences; approximately 43% were seen once. Sequenced sample: blood. The receptor set was obtained from a woman under 30 in good health.

This chain joins TRBV20-1 and TRBJ1-6, with 8 bases identical to TRBD1. With 8 bases clipped from V and 7 bases from J, the junction kept 7 bases outside the gene matches. Germline V gene lookup returns CDR1 DFQATT and CDR2 SNEGSKA (reference sequence). The CDR3 spans 13 residues. Here the CDR3 DNA reads TGCAGTATTCCGACAGGGGTGAATTCACCCCTCCACTTT. Protein product: CSIPTGVNSPLHF.

The V gene is TRBV10-3, the J gene TRBJ2-7, with no clear D. Trimming took 10 bases from V and 0 from J, leaving 13 bases between them. CDR1 and CDR2 from the germline V gene are ENHRY and SYGVKD. The CDR3 spans 13 residues. CDR3 bases: TGTGCCAGCCAGTCGACCAGCTCCTACGAGCAGTACTTC. Encoded protein: CASQSTSSYEQYF.

CDR3 in DNA: TGTGCCAGCAGCCAAGATATTCTGGGTGGCTACACCTTC. Residues: CASSQDILGGYTF. V and J are TRBV3-1 and TRBJ1-2; the D is unclear. CDR1 is LGHDT, CDR2 YNNKEL, per germline (reference sequence). The CDR3 consists of 13 residues. Trimming pared 0 bases from V and 7 bases from J, leaving 9 bases between.

This clonotype has at least ten counts. This sequence joins TRBV6-2 or TRBV6-3 and TRBJ2-7; 7 bases agree with TRBD1. CDR3 size: 14 residues. In germline, CDR1 is MNHEY, CDR2 SVGEGT. V shed 5 bases and J 3 bases; nucleotides not matched to a gene: 7. CDR3 in amino acids: CASSRRDRDYEQYF. The CDR3 DNA reads as TGTGCCAGCAGTCGCCGGGACAGAGACTACGAGCAGTACTTC.

The gene calls are TRBV20-1 and TRBJ1-1, with TRBD1 matching 8 bases. Losses at the gene ends were 1 base for V and 3 bases for J; bases not matched to a gene: 7. The CDR3 contains 15 residues. Germline CDR1 and CDR2: DFQATT and SNEGSKA (reference sequence). The CDR3 reads CSARGGQGWDTEAFF. The CDR3 DNA is TGCAGTGCTAGAGGCGGACAGGGTTGGGACACTGAAGCTTTCTTT.

The chain is built from TRBV27 and TRBJ1-6; 9 bases line up with TRBD1. CDR1 is MNHEY, CDR2 SMNVEV, per germline (reference sequence). The CDR3 has 15 residues. Trimming took 3 bases from V and 9 from J; bases not matched to a gene: 6. The CDR3 DNA sequence: TGTGCCAGCAGTTTCCGGACAGGGGAACGTTCACCCCTCCACTTT. Translation: CASSFRTGERSPLHF.

This clonotype was observed a handful of times. CDR3 DNA: TGCAGTGCTAGAGATCAGACGGCGTACTCCTACGAGCAGTACTTC. Its protein is CSARDQTAYSYEQYF. This chain joins TRBV20-1 and TRBJ2-7; no definite D call. V lost 0 bases and J 0 bases, leaving 12 bases between the germline ends. The CDR3 extends over 15 amino acids. Germline lookup yields CDR1 DFQATT and CDR2 SNEGSKA (reference sequence).

The chain couples TRBV20-1 to TRBJ2-1; 8 nucleotides match TRBD2. Unmatched junction bases numbered 5, after V lost 1 base and J lost 9 bases. The CDR3 totals 13 residues. Germline V lookup: CDR1 DFQATT, CDR2 SNEGSKA (reference sequence). CDR3: CSARAGGPSEQFF. The CDR3 region has the DNA TGCAGTGCTAGAGCGGGAGGGCCAAGTGAGCAGTTCTTC.

The CDR3 coding sequence is TGTGCCAGCAGCCCTACAGGGCCTGAGCAGTACTTC. The encoded protein is CASSPTGPEQYF. The chain links TRBV12-3 or TRBV12-4 to TRBJ2-4; a possible D gene is TRBD1 (6 bases). The CDR3 consists of 12 residues. V gave up 6 bases and J gave up 13 bases, with 16 bases separating them.

This rearrangement joins TRBV6-6 to TRBJ2-3; 7 positions match TRBD1. The CDR3 loop spans 15 amino acids. V gave up 2 bases and J gave up 0 bases; unmatched junction bases: 2. Per germline, CDR1 MNHNY and CDR2 SVGAGI (reference sequence). The CDR3 loop is CASSYRDRSTDTQYF. The DNA for the CDR3 is TGTGCCAGCAGTTACCGGGACAGAAGCACAGATACGCAGTATTTT.

This clonotype came up once. The chain joins TRBV7-9 to TRBJ1-1; the D is unclear. Germline CDR1 and CDR2: SEHNR and FQNEAQ (reference sequence). With 5 bases removed from V and 8 bases from J, the gap between germline ends came to 12 bases. The CDR3 has 12 amino acids. CDR3 bases: TGTGCCAGCAGCCACGGTGGCCGGGAAGCTTTCTTT. It specifies CASSHGGREAFF.

The chain uses TRBV10-3 and TRBJ2-3; 7 nucleotides match TRBD2. The CDR3 runs 18 residues. Trimming removed 3 bases from V and 6 bases from J; junction bases left unmatched: 18. The germline V gene encodes CDR1 ENHRY and CDR2 SYGVKD. CDR3 in amino acids: CAISDAGPAGELGDTQYF. The DNA for the CDR3 is TGTGCCATCAGTGATGCCGGTCCGGCGGGAGAATTGGGGGATACGCAGTATTTT.

This clonotype was seen more than once but under ten times. The J gene is TRBJ1-1, the V gene TRBV7-9, with D uncertain. V dropped 7 bases and J dropped 4 bases, with 10 bases sitting between them. This CDR3 spans 12 amino acids. CDR1 and CDR2 from the germline V gene are SEHNR and FQNEAQ (reference sequence). Here the CDR3 reads CASTDPGTEAFF. For the CDR3, the DNA is TGTGCCAGCACCGACCCGGGCACTGAAGCTTTCTTT.

The chain links TRBV20-1 to TRBJ1-5; no firm D call. The CDR3 sequence is 12 residues long. CDR1 is DFQATT and CDR2 is SNEGSKA in the germline V gene (reference sequence). V gave up 5 bases and J gave up 6 bases, with 11 bases separating them. CDR3 DNA sequence: TGCAGTGCTGGGAGGGTTGGTCAGCCCCAGCATTTT. This codes for CSAGRVGQPQHF.

This clonotype was detected only a few times. The chain carries TRBV7-6 and TRBJ2-3; TRBD2 might be the D (5 bases). V lost 5 bases, J lost 3 bases, and 18 bases lay in between. This CDR3 comprises 16 residues. Germline V CDR1 and CDR2: SGHVS, FNYEAQ. CDR3 region: CASSETIAGGTDTQYF. CDR3 nucleotides: TGTGCCAGCAGCGAGACTATTGCTGGTGGTACAGATACGCAGTATTTT.

The rearrangement links TRBV20-1 to TRBJ1-4, with D perhaps matching TRBD1 (5 bases). Germline-derived CDR1 and CDR2 are DFQATT and SNEGSKA (reference sequence). The CDR3 loop spans 14 amino acids. The V end lost 5 bases, the J end lost 7 bases, and 17 bases lay between the germline ends. CDR3 region: CSARATGVGEKLFF. Written as DNA, the CDR3 is TGCAGTGCTCGAGCTACAGGTGTCGGTGAAAAACTGTTTTTT.

This chain joins TRBV28 and TRBJ1-1; possibly TRBD1 for D (5 bases). V dropped 4 bases and J dropped 1 base, with 13 bases sitting between them. The V gene's germline CDR1 is MDHEN and CDR2 SYDVKM. The CDR3 has 15 residues. The CDR3 here is CASSSFWTQNTEAFF. The CDR3 DNA is TGTGCCAGCAGTTCCTTTTGGACACAGAACACTGAAGCTTTCTTT.

The V gene is TRBV27, the J gene TRBJ2-3; 11 nucleotides line up with TRBD2. CDR1 and CDR2 from the germline V gene are MNHEY and SMNVEV (reference sequence). After removal of 6 bases from V and 8 bases from J, the junction contained 4 bases not matched to a gene. This CDR3 spans 13 amino acids. For the CDR3, the DNA is TGTGCCAGCAGCACTAGCGGGAGTGTTACGCAGTATTTT. It specifies CASSTSGSVTQYF.

This clonotype was observed many times. CDR3 DNA sequence: TGTGCCAGCAGCTTCCCCGGGCACACAGATACGCAGTATTTT. Protein sequence: CASSFPGHTDTQYF. The gene calls are TRBV7-2 and TRBJ2-3; D gene ambiguous. V was cut by 3 bases and J by 2 bases, with 9 bases left in between. This CDR3 region has 14 residues. Per the germline V gene, CDR1 is SGHTA and CDR2 is FQGNSA.

This clonotype was seen ten or more times. The gene calls are TRBV29-1 and TRBJ1-1; D is possibly TRBD1 (6 bases). Trimming took 6 bases from V and 5 from J, leaving 10 bases between them. This CDR3 is built from 11 residues. CDR1 and CDR2 (germline): SQVTM, ANQGSEA. The CDR3 protein is CSVLGGTEAFF. CDR3 DNA sequence: TGCAGCGTGCTAGGGGGGACTGAAGCTTTCTTT. The variable domain in full, with the rest retrieved from reference TRBV29-1 and TRBJ1-1, is SAVISQKPSRDICQRGTSLTIQCQVDSQVTMMFWYRQQPGQSLTLIATANQGSEATYESGFVIDKFPISRPNLTFSTLTVSNMSPEDSSIYLCSVLGGTEAFFGQGTRLTVV.

This clonotype was found many times. The V call is TRBV12-3 or TRBV12-4, the J call TRBJ2-1; no clear D. The CDR3 covers 11 residues. The ends were cut back, 2 bases at V and 9 bases at J, with 5 bases in the middle. CDR3 sequence reads: CASSLTFEQFF. Written as DNA, the CDR3 is TGTGCCAGCAGTTTAACCTTTGAGCAGTTCTTC.

The chain recombines TRBV18 with TRBJ2-7, with a possible D match to TRBD2 (5 bases). CDR1 is KGHSH and CDR2 is LQKENI in the germline V gene. The CDR3 sequence is 13 residues long. Trimming took off 2 bases at V and 10 bases at J, with 15 bases between the two ends. The CDR3 spells CASSPERSSGQYF. The CDR3 nucleotides are TGTGCCAGCTCACCAGAGCGGTCCTCCGGACAGTACTTC.

On this clonotype: Without the conserved terminal phenylalanine or tryptophan, this CDR3 likely stems from a read error. V and J are TRBV6-2 or TRBV6-3 and TRBJ2-7, with 7 bases identical to TRBD1. The V gene end was trimmed by 6 bases and the J gene end by 0 bases; junction bases not matched to a gene: 14. Germline assignment: CDR1 MNHEY and CDR2 SVGEGT. There are 17 residues in the CDR3. CDR3 amino acids: CASSSRRGRDSSYEQYL. The CDR3 nucleotides read TGTGCCAGCAGCTCCCGGAGAGGCAGGGACAGCTCCTACGAGCAGTACTTA.